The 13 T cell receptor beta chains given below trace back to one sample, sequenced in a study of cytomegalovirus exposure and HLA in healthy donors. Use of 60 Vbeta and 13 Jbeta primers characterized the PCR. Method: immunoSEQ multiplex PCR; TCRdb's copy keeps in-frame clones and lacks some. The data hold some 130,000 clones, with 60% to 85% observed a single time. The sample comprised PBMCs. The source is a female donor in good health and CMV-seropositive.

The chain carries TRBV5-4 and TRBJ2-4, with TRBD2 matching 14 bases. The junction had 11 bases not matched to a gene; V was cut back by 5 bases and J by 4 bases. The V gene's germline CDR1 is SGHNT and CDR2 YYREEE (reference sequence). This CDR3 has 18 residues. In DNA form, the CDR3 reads TGTGCCAGCAGTCTTAATTCGGGGACTAGCGGGAGTAAAAACATTCAGTACTTC. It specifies CASSLNSGTSGSKNIQYF.

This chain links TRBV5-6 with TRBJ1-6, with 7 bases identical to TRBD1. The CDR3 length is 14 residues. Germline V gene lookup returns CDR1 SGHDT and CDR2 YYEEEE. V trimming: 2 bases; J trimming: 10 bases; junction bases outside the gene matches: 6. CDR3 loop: CASSFGQGDSPLHF. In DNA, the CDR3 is TGTGCCAGCAGCTTCGGTCAGGGGGACTCACCCCTCCACTTT.

The CDR3 is CASSRGAGLQETQYF. Written as DNA, the CDR3 is TGTGCCAGCAGCCGGGGGGCGGGCCTCCAAGAGACCCAGTACTTC. The rearrangement joins TRBV7-3 to TRBJ2-5, with a weak D call TRBD2 (7 bases). Germline V gene lookup returns CDR1 SGHTA and CDR2 FQGTGA. The CDR3 is 15 amino acids. Trimming pared 5 bases from V and 1 base from J, leaving 14 bases between. Filled out from reference TRBV7-3 and TRBJ2-5, the complete variable domain reads GAGVSQTPSNKVTEKGKYVELRCDPISGHTALYWYRQSLGQGPEFLIYFQGTGAADDSGLPNDRFFAVRPEGSVSTLKIQRTERGDSAVYLCASSRGAGLQETQYFGPGTRLLVL.

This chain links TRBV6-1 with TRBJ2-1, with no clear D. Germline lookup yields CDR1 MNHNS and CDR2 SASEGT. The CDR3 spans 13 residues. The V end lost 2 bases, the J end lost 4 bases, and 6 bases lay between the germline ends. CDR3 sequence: CASSEQVYNEQFF. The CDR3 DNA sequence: TGTGCCAGCAGTGAACAGGTTTACAATGAGCAGTTCTTC.

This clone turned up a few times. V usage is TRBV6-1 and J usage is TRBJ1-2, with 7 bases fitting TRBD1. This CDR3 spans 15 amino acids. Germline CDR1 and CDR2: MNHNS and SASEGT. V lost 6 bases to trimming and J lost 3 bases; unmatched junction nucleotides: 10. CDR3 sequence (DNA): TGTGCCAGCAGAGCCGGGACAGTAGTTGACTATGGCTACACCTTC. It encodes CASRAGTVVDYGYTF.

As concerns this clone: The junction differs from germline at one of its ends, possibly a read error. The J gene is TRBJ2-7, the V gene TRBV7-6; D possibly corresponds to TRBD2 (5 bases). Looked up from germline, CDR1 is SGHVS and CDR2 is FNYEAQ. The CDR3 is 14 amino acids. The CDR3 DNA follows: TGTGCCAGCAGCCCAGAGCGGTCCTCCTACGAGCGGTACTTC. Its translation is CASSPERSSYERYF.

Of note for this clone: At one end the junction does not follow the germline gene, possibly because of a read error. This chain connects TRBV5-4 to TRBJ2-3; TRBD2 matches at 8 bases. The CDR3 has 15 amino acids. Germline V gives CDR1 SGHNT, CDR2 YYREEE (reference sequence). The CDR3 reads CASSLVGGRTDTRYF. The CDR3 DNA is TGTGCCAGCAGCTTAGTTGGCGGGAGGACAGATACGCGGTATTTT.

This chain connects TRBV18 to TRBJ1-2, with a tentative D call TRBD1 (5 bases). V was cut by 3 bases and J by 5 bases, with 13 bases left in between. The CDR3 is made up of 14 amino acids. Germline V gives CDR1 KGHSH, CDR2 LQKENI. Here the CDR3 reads CASSPEGRLYGYTF. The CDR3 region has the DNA TGTGCCAGCTCACCTGAGGGGAGGTTATATGGCTACACCTTC.

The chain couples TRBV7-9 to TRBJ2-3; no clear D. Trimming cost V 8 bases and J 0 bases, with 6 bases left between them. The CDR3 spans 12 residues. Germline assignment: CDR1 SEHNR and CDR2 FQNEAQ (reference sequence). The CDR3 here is CASGDSTDTQYF. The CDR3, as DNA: TGTGCCAGCGGAGATAGCACAGATACGCAGTATTTT.

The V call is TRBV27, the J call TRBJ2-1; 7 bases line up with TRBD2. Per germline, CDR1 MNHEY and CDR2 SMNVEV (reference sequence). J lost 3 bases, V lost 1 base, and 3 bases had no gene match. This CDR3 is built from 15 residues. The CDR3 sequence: CASSLWRENYNEQFF. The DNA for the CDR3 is TGTGCCAGCAGTTTATGGCGGGAGAACTACAATGAGCAGTTCTTC.

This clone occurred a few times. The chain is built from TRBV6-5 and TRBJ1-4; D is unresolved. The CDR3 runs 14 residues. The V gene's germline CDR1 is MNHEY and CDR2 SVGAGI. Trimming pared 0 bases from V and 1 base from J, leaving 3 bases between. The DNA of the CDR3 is TGTGCCAGCAGTTACTCCCGAACTAATGAAAAACTGTTTTTT. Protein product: CASSYSRTNEKLFF.

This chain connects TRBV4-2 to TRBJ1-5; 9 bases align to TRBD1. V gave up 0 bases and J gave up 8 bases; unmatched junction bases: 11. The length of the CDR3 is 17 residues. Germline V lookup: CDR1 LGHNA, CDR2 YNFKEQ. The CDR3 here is CASSQDRMGQGMEPQHF. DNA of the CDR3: TGTGCCAGCAGCCAAGATCGTATGGGACAGGGAATGGAGCCCCAGCATTTT.

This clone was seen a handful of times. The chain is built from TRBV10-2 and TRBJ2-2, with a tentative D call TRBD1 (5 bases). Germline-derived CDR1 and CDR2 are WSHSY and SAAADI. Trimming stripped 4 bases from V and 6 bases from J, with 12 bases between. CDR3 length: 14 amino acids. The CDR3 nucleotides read TGCGCCAGCAGTGGCCTCAGGGTGGCCGGGGAGCTGTTTTTT. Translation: CASSGLRVAGELFF.